This TCR beta chain was captured in a study of read filtering for tumor transcriptome and immune sequencing. A word on this clonotype: Antigen: not known. At one boundary the junction diverges from the germline segment, which might be a read error.

General observations from the study: About 81.9% of IR-seq clonotypes had one read, totaling 3% to 4% of reads; RNA-seq: approximately 73% and 42%.

This library used roughly 400 ng RNA and molecular barcoded adaptors spanning alpha/delta and beta/gamma chains. MiXCR, run by TCRdb on the reads, gives a single entry per CDR3 protein. There are 48,000 or so distinct CDR3 sequences in the sample; about 19% occur only once, and over 15% lies in the top ten. Looked up from germline, CDR1 is ENHRY and CDR2 is SYGVKD. The CDR3 runs to 14 residues. This chain links TRBV10-3 with TRBJ2-3, with a possible D match to TRBD2 (7 bases). What was sequenced was a population of CD138-negative cells sorted from bone marrow. This receptor was taken from a donor aged 40 or over with multiple myeloma. CDR3 sequence (DNA): TGTGCCACCAGTGAGGGGGGGAACACAGATACGCAGTATTTT. Its protein product is CATSEGGNTDTQYF.